This entry concerns a single TCR beta chain. Trimming cost V 4 bases and J 8 bases; bases outside gene matches: 11. The V gene's germline CDR1 is SGHRS and CDR2 YFSETQ. The CDR3 extends over 15 amino acids. This sample was taken from a study of T cell responses to AZD1222 COVID-19 vaccine. Profiled with immunoSEQ multiplex PCR; TCRdb holds only in-frame clones, not every one. The repertoire has around 180,000 clones, roughly nine tenths of them found once; the top ten carry 6.9%. This rearrangement joins TRBV5-1 to TRBJ1-2; TRBD1 aligns across 10 bases. The sequences come from peripheral blood, collected on day 0 of AZD1222 vaccination. The clonotype originates from an adult in good health. The chain's CDR3 is CASSVSGTGAWGYTF. The CDR3 DNA is TGCGCCAGCAGCGTCTCCGGGACAGGGGCTTGGGGCTACACCTTC.